Below are 20 T cell receptor beta chains sequenced from a single sample in a study of PD-1 blockade in classical Hodgkin lymphoma. The method was immunoSEQ multiplex PCR; TCRdb's version includes in-frame clones alone and lacks a portion of them. The top ten clones hold 15% of a sample with around 66,000 clones, 85% to 90% of them seen once. In every patient, relapse followed autologous stem cell transplantation, while exposure to brentuximab vedotin differed. The source material was peripheral blood mononuclear cells (PBMCs), sampled at baseline. The receptor source for this set is a human donor with classical Hodgkin lymphoma.

This clone was seen just once. The chain recombines TRBV27 with TRBJ2-7, with TRBD1 as a possible D gene (5 bases). The CDR3 is 13 amino acids. The V gene's germline CDR1 is MNHEY and CDR2 SMNVEV (reference sequence). V dropped 8 bases and J dropped 2 bases, with 13 bases sitting between them. CDR3 amino acids: CASGQGGTYEQYF. CDR3 DNA: TGTGCCAGCGGGCAGGGTGGCACCTACGAGCAGTACTTC.

J is TRBJ2-2 and V is TRBV19; 8 nucleotides line up with TRBD1. CDR3 size: 16 residues. After removal of 11 bases from V and 1 base from J, the junction contained 12 bases not matched to a gene. Germline assignment: CDR1 LNHDA and CDR2 SQIVND (reference sequence). The CDR3 DNA reads TGTGCCTGCCGGGACCCCGGGACAGGGAACACCGGGGAGCTGTTTTTT. Translation: CACRDPGTGNTGELFF.

The rearrangement links TRBV6-1 to TRBJ2-5, with D perhaps TRBD1 or TRBD2 (5 bases each). CDR1 is MNHNS, CDR2 SASEGT, per germline. V lost 6 bases and J 4 bases, leaving 12 bases between the germline ends. The CDR3 runs 13 residues. CDR3: CASRVTGLETQYF. In nucleotides, the CDR3 is TGTGCCAGCAGGGTTACGGGGCTAGAGACCCAGTACTTC.

The rearrangement links TRBV21-1 to TRBJ2-5. TRBV21-1 is assigned pseudogene status. The CDR3 totals 14 residues. CDR3 sequence (DNA): TGTGCCAGCAGCGAAAGACGGAACCAAGAGACCCAGTACTTC. Translated: CASSERRNQETQYF.

V gene TRBV7-2 combines with J gene TRBJ1-5, with D unclear. The V gene's germline CDR1 is SGHTA and CDR2 FQGNSA. Trimming took 8 bases from V and 11 from J, leaving 13 bases between them. The CDR3 is 11 residues long. In DNA, the CDR3 is TGTGCCAGCGTCTTTCAGACGTCCCAGCATTTT. This codes for CASVFQTSQHF.

The rearrangement joins TRBV23-1 to TRBJ1-2; tentatively, D is TRBD1 (5 bases). TRBV23-1 is given ORF status, its function remaining uncertain. This CDR3 contains 15 residues. Trimming shortened V by 6 bases and J by 2 bases, and 16 bases separated the two germline ends. The CDR3 region has the DNA TGCGCCAGCAGACCCTATGGGGGGGAAAACTATGGCTACACCTTC. Translated, it gives CASRPYGGENYGYTF.

The chain joins TRBV5-4 to TRBJ2-7; the D gene is possibly TRBD2 (7 bases). The CDR3 is made up of 13 amino acids. V dropped 6 bases and J dropped 3 bases, with 13 bases sitting between them. The V gene's germline CDR1 is SGHNT and CDR2 YYREEE (reference sequence). As DNA, the CDR3 is TGTGCCAGCATGCGGGGAGGGGGCTACGAGCAGTACTTC. It is translated as CASMRGGGYEQYF.

With respect to this clone: One junction end disagrees with the germline gene, perhaps due to a read error. J is TRBJ1-1 and V is TRBV27; D is uncertain. The CDR3 spans 15 residues. Germline assignment: CDR1 MNHEY and CDR2 SMNVEV (reference sequence). The CDR3 region has the DNA TGTGCCAGCAGTTTCCTCTCGACACTGAACGCTGAAGCTTTCTTT. Protein: CASSFLSTLNAEAFF.

V usage is TRBV6-1 and J usage is TRBJ2-5, with 8 positions matching TRBD2. V was pared by 6 bases and J by 5 bases, with 8 bases of the junction left unmatched. CDR1 and CDR2 from the germline V gene are MNHNS and SASEGT. The CDR3 sequence is 14 residues long. The CDR3 spells CASSGGGVRETQYF. CDR3 DNA: TGTGCCAGCAGCGGGGGGGGCGTTCGGGAGACCCAGTACTTC.

The chain has TRBV21-1 and TRBJ2-7; TRBD2, the D gene given by the table, was not confirmed from the DNA. TRBV21-1 is reported as a pseudogene. CDR3 length equals 14 residues. CDR3 sequence: CASSKQDCPYEQYF. The CDR3 nucleotides read TGTGCCAGCAGCAAACAGGACTGTCCCTACGAGCAGTACTTC.

This clone was found once. This rearrangement joins TRBV5-8 to TRBJ1-2; D unclear. The germline V and J ends were trimmed by 3 bases and 1 base, with 7 bases remaining between them. The CDR3 runs 13 residues. Looked up from germline, CDR1 is SGHTS and CDR2 is YDEGEE. In DNA, the CDR3 is TGTGCCAGCAGCTCGTACCTTAACTATGGCTACACCTTC. It codes for CASSSYLNYGYTF.

The genes are TRBV19 and TRBJ1-6; unclear D gene. The length of the CDR3 is 13 residues. Germline CDR1 LNHDA, CDR2 SQIVND (reference sequence). Trimming shortened V by 3 bases and J by 7 bases, and 7 bases separated the two germline ends. The CDR3 DNA sequence: TGTGCCAGTAGTATCGAAGGCAATTCACCCCTCCACTTT. Translated: CASSIEGNSPLHF.

This clone occurred once. The genes are TRBV15 and TRBJ2-1; 10 nucleotides match TRBD1. In germline, CDR1 is LNHNV, CDR2 YYDKDF (reference sequence). CDR3 length: 21 residues. The V segment lost 3 bases and the J segment 5 bases; nucleotides outside the gene matches: 22. CDR3: CATSSDNTLGGDRGVHNEQFF. The CDR3 DNA sequence: TGTGCCACCAGCAGTGACAACACGCTGGGGGGGGACAGGGGAGTCCACAATGAGCAGTTCTTC.

This clone is labeled large. This chain joins TRBV27 and TRBJ2-7, with D hard to call. In germline, CDR1 is MNHEY, CDR2 SMNVEV (reference sequence). The CDR3 has 13 amino acids. V lost 10 bases, J lost 0 bases, and 13 bases lay in between. The CDR3 region has the DNA TGTGCCAACAGACCCGGCAGCTCCTACGAGCAGTACTTC. Encoded protein: CANRPGSSYEQYF.

The chain couples TRBV6-1 to TRBJ2-1, with 8 bases fitting TRBD1. The germline CDR1 and CDR2 sequences are MNHNS and SASEGT. V lost 3 bases, J lost 2 bases, and 9 bases stayed unmatched. The CDR3 covers 17 residues. CDR3: CASSEDRVVPAYNEQFF. The CDR3 DNA is TGTGCCAGCAGTGAGGACAGGGTAGTCCCAGCCTACAATGAGCAGTTCTTC.

The chain joins TRBV7-9 to TRBJ2-7; unclear D gene. This CDR3 has 13 residues. Trimming removed 5 bases at V and 6 bases at J, with 14 bases between. Germline V gene sequence: CDR1 SEHNR, CDR2 FQNEAQ (reference sequence). The CDR3 loop reads CASSLESMAEQYF. The CDR3 nucleotides read TGTGCCAGCAGCCTCGAGAGTATGGCCGAGCAGTACTTC. The full variable domain, in which reference TRBV7-9 and TRBJ2-7 provide the parts outside the CDR3, is DTGVSQNPRHKITKRGQNVTFRCDPISEHNRLYWYRQTLGQGPEFLTYFQNEAQLEKSRLLSDRFSAERPKGSFSTLEIQRTEQGDSAMYLCASSLESMAEQYFGPGTRLTVT.

The chain combines TRBV28 with TRBJ2-2; D is perhaps TRBD1 (6 bases). Germline V gene lookup returns CDR1 MDHEN and CDR2 SYDVKM. V was shortened by 7 bases and J by 1 base, with 10 bases between the two germline ends. This CDR3 is built from 14 residues. The CDR3 bases are TGTGCCAGCACCCTGGGACAGAACACCGGGGAGCTGTTTTTT. Residues: CASTLGQNTGELFF.

This clone appeared a few times. V is TRBV30 and J is TRBJ2-7; tentative D call: TRBD1 (6 bases). Germline-derived CDR1 and CDR2 are GTSNPN and SVGIG (reference sequence). The length of the CDR3 is 11 residues. Trimming took off 1 base at V and 6 bases at J, with 7 bases between the two ends. CDR3 DNA: TGTGCCTGGAGTGACAGGGTCGAGCAGTACTTC. This encodes CAWSDRVEQYF.

This clone was recorded a few times. The V call is TRBV6-6, the J call TRBJ1-6; D not certain. This CDR3 region has 14 residues. CDR1 MNHNY and CDR2 SVGAGI come from the germline V gene (reference sequence). Trimming took off 4 bases at V and 7 bases at J, with 11 bases between the two ends. The CDR3 coding sequence is TGTGCCAGCAGTTTCTGGGAAGTAAATTCACCCCTCCACTTT. Translation gives CASSFWEVNSPLHF.

This clone was recorded only once. The chain couples TRBV27 to TRBJ1-2; D not certain. This CDR3 spans 15 amino acids. The V end was cut by 4 bases, the J end by 6 bases, with 18 bases between. Per the germline V gene, CDR1 is MNHEY and CDR2 is SMNVEV (reference sequence). The chain's CDR3 is CASSSRAQSPDGYTF. The CDR3 region has the DNA TGTGCCAGCAGTTCTCGCGCACAGAGCCCGGATGGCTACACCTTC.